This T cell receptor beta chain was captured by sequencing in a study of CD8 T cells in Susac syndrome. The multiple sclerosis control cohort comprised treatment-naive individuals presenting with stable or active relapsing-remitting disease. TEMRA cells were FACS-enriched, while CD8+ and CD4+ T cells were negatively isolated. Regarding the study as a whole: As the study acknowledged, the number of individuals who were part of its TCR sequencing and HLA analysis was relatively small.

V was clipped by 4 bases and J by 5 bases, with 14 bases between them. Germline loops: CDR1 SGHDN, CDR2 FVKESK. The CDR3 is 14 amino acids. This clonotype was counted a single time. Antigen specificity is unknown. When the RNA was reverse transcribed, random hexamers were used with an input of roughly 0.45 to 1 ug. The method of amplification for TCR beta CDR3 was immunoSEQ multiplex PCR, covering 54 Vbeta and 13 Jbeta. TCRdb analysed the immunoSEQ multiplex PCR reads with MiXCR anew, one entry per CDR3 protein. The table has about 250,000 distinct CDR3 sequences, just over 90% seen once. V gene TRBV14 combines with J gene TRBJ1-1; D ambiguous. The receptor was derived from a human donor with multiple sclerosis. Sequencing was carried out using CD4+ T cells from PBMCs. CDR3 in amino acids: CASSPIGLGTEAFF. In DNA, the CDR3 is TGTGCCAGCAGCCCAATCGGCCTGGGGACTGAAGCTTTCTTT.